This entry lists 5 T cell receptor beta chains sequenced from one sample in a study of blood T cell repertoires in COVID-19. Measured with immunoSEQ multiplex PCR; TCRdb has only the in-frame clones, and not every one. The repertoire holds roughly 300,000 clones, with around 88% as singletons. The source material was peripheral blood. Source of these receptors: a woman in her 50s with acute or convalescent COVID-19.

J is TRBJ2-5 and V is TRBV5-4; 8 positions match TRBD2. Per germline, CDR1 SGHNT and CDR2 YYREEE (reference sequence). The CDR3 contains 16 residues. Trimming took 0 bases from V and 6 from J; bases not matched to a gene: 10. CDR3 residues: CASSLDPGGRKKTQYF. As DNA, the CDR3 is TGTGCCAGCAGCTTGGATCCGGGAGGGCGTAAAAAGACCCAGTACTTC.

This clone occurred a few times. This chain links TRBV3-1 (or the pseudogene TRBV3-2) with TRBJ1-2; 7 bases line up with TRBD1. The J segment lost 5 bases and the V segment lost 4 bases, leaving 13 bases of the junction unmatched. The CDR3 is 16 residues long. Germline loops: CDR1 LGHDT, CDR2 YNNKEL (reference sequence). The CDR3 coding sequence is TGTGCCAGCAGCCTAACCGGGACAGAGAACATATATGGCTACACCTTC. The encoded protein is CASSLTGTENIYGYTF.

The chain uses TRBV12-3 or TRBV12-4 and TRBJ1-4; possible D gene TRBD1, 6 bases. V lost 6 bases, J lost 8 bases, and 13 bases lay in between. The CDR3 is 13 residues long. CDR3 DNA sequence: TGTGCCAGCAGCCGGACAGTGCAAGAAAAACTGTTTTTT. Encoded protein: CASSRTVQEKLFF.

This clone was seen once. This CDR3 reads CASSPQQGLAYGYTF. Written as DNA, the CDR3 is TGTGCCAGCAGCCCTCAACAGGGTCTCGCCTATGGCTACACCTTC. The V call is TRBV9, the J call TRBJ1-2; TRBD1 might be the D (6 bases). The germline CDR1 and CDR2 sequences are SGDLS and YYNGEE. Trimming took 4 bases from V and 4 from J, leaving 17 bases between them. This CDR3 is built from 15 residues.

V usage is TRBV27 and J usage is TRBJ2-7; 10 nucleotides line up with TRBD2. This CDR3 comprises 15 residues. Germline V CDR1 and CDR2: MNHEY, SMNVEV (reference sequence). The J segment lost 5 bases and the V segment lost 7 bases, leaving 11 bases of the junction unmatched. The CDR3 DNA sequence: TGTGCCAGCAAGTGGCGAGCGGGAGGGTCTGACGAGCAGTACTTC. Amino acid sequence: CASKWRAGGSDEQYF.